Each of the 28 T cell receptor beta chains below was sequenced from the same sample in a study of T cells after yellow fever vaccination. TCRdb reprocessed the 5' RACE reads with MiXCR, giving one entry per CDR3 protein. The sample yields about 340,000 distinct CDR3 sequences, around 13% seen once. The input for sequencing was CD4+ T cells sorted from PBMCs, taken 15 days after the yellow fever booster vaccination. Every receptor here comes from a man between 18 and 29 years old who received the YFV17D yellow fever vaccine.

The rearrangement uses TRBV3-1 and TRBJ2-7; tentative D call: TRBD2 (5 bases). V was trimmed by 1 base and J by 4 bases, leaving 11 bases between them. The germline V gene has CDR1 LGHDT and CDR2 YNNKEL (reference sequence). The CDR3 contains 14 residues. The CDR3 protein is CASSQGVREYEQYF. The CDR3 region has the DNA TGTGCCAGCAGCCAAGGGGTGAGGGAATACGAGCAGTACTTC.

The gene calls are TRBV5-1 and TRBJ2-2, with unresolved D. CDR3 length: 16 amino acids. The germline gives CDR1 SGHRS, CDR2 YFSETQ. V lost 0 bases, J lost 2 bases, and 11 bases lay in between. The CDR3 is CASSLGEPPNTGELFF. CDR3 coding DNA: TGCGCCAGCAGCTTGGGCGAACCTCCTAACACCGGGGAGCTGTTTTTT.

CDR3 region: CASRYGGHTYEQYF. The CDR3 region has the DNA TGTGCCAGCAGGTACGGAGGACACACCTACGAGCAGTACTTC. The rearrangement joins TRBV6-5 to TRBJ2-7; D is perhaps TRBD1 or TRBD2 (5 bases each). Germline assignment: CDR1 MNHEY and CDR2 SVGAGI. This CDR3 is built from 14 residues. With 6 bases removed from V and 2 bases from J, the gap between germline ends came to 14 bases.

This clonotype occurred a few times. The chain carries TRBV4-1 and TRBJ2-1, with TRBD2 as a possible D gene (6 bases). CDR1 MGHRA and CDR2 YSYEKL come from the germline V gene. The CDR3 spans 15 residues. Trimming stripped 1 base from V and 8 bases from J, with 15 bases between. The chain's CDR3 is CASSQGGVRVHEQFF. As DNA, the CDR3 is TGCGCCAGCAGCCAAGGCGGGGTACGAGTCCATGAGCAGTTCTTC.

The chain employs TRBV5-1 and TRBJ1-2; D is ambiguous. In germline, CDR1 is SGHRS, CDR2 YFSETQ. This CDR3 is 18 amino acids long. V lost 2 bases and J 5 bases, leaving 25 bases between the germline ends. CDR3 nucleotides: TGCGCCAGCAGCTTAGACGAGTCTCCCCTGGGAAGGCGGTATGGCTACACCTTC. It codes for CASSLDESPLGRRYGYTF.

This clonotype has a handful of counts. This sequence joins TRBV4-3 and TRBJ1-6, with 7 bases lining up with TRBD1. After removal of 2 bases from V and 7 bases from J, the junction contained 5 bases not matched to a gene. Germline loops: CDR1 LGHNA, CDR2 YSLEER. CDR3 length: 15 residues. This CDR3 reads CASSQLRDRNSPLHF. DNA of the CDR3: TGCGCCAGCAGCCAACTCCGGGACAGAAATTCACCCCTCCACTTT.

V usage is TRBV20-1 and J usage is TRBJ1-1, with D perhaps TRBD1 (6 bases). Germline V gives CDR1 DFQATT, CDR2 SNEGSKA (reference sequence). Trimming took off 5 bases at V and 2 bases at J, with 12 bases between the two ends. CDR3 size: 13 residues. CDR3: CSAADRLNTEAFF. In DNA form, the CDR3 reads TGCAGTGCTGCGGACAGACTCAACACTGAAGCTTTCTTT.

At least ten counts were recorded for this clonotype. V and J are TRBV10-3 and TRBJ2-1; D uncertain. The V end lost 8 bases, the J end lost 10 bases, and 18 bases lay between the germline ends. This CDR3 comprises 13 residues. Germline V gene sequence: CDR1 ENHRY, CDR2 SYGVKD. CDR3 coding DNA: TGTGCCATCGGCACCCGGGCCCCTGGGGAGCAGTTCTTC. Residues: CAIGTRAPGEQFF.

CDR3 residues: CASSFYSAGELFF. The CDR3 nucleotides are TGTGCCAGCAGCTTTTACAGTGCAGGGGAGCTGTTTTTT. The J gene is TRBJ2-2, the V gene TRBV5-4; D is uncertain. The V gene's germline CDR1 is SGHNT and CDR2 YYREEE (reference sequence). This CDR3 region has 13 residues. Trimming took 2 bases from V and 8 from J, leaving 10 bases between them.

The chain uses TRBV20-1 and TRBJ2-7; a possible D gene is TRBD1 (6 bases). Germline loops: CDR1 DFQATT, CDR2 SNEGSKA (reference sequence). V gave up 5 bases and J gave up 5 bases, with 16 bases separating them. The CDR3 extends over 13 amino acids. CDR3 residues: CSAVLQGPDEQYF. The DNA for the CDR3 is TGCAGTGCTGTACTACAGGGACCGGACGAGCAGTACTTC.

This clonotype was detected only a few times. This rearrangement joins TRBV7-2 to TRBJ2-7, with 10 positions matching TRBD1. Germline loops: CDR1 SGHTA, CDR2 FQGNSA. This CDR3 region has 15 residues. V shed 1 base, J shed 5 bases, and the junction held 5 bases outside the gene matches. The CDR3 DNA sequence: TGTGCCAGCAGCTTAGTGGGGACAGGGGCCCACGAGCAGTACTTC. Its translation is CASSLVGTGAHEQYF.

This clonotype was seen a handful of times. The V gene is TRBV5-6, the J gene TRBJ1-2, with unresolved D. V lost 6 bases and J 3 bases, leaving 15 bases between the germline ends. The CDR3 spans 14 residues. Germline CDR1 reads SGHDT; CDR2 reads YYEEEE. The CDR3 DNA sequence: TGTGCCAGCACTGATTTACAGAATTACTATGGCTACACCTTC. It specifies CASTDLQNYYGYTF.

There are a few counts of this clonotype. J is TRBJ1-4 and V is TRBV20-1, with a possible D match to TRBD1 (6 bases). The CDR3 contains 13 residues. Per germline, CDR1 DFQATT and CDR2 SNEGSKA (reference sequence). V was trimmed by 3 bases and J by 6 bases, leaving 11 bases between them. This chain's CDR3 is CSARNRVDEKLFF. The CDR3, as DNA: TGCAGTGCTAGGAACAGGGTTGATGAAAAACTGTTTTTT.

This clonotype turned up a few times. The DNA for the CDR3 is TGTGCCAGCAGTTACGATTCCGGGACAATGAACACTGAAGCTTTCTTT. Protein: CASSYDSGTMNTEAFF. The V and J genes are TRBV6-5 and TRBJ1-1; D is perhaps TRBD1 (6 bases). This CDR3 is built from 16 residues. The germline V gene encodes CDR1 MNHEY and CDR2 SVGAGI. Trimming cost V 2 bases and J 0 bases, with 13 bases left between them.

This clonotype occurred a few times. CDR3 protein: CASSVVPAGANYGYTF. In nucleotides, the CDR3 is TGTGCCAGCAGCGTAGTTCCCGCTGGGGCTAACTATGGCTACACCTTC. This chain joins TRBV9 and TRBJ1-2; D is unclear. CDR3 length equals 16 residues. The germline V gene encodes CDR1 SGDLS and CDR2 YYNGEE. V was trimmed by 0 bases and J by 0 bases, leaving 12 bases between them.

This clonotype was seen a few times. J is TRBJ2-1 and V is TRBV7-3; TRBD2 matches 8 bases. This CDR3 is 18 amino acids long. Losses at the gene ends were 2 bases for V and 7 bases for J; bases not matched to a gene: 16. Germline V gene sequence: CDR1 SGHTA, CDR2 FQGTGA. The CDR3 spells CASSLGLAGGIGVNEQFF. The CDR3 DNA reads as TGTGCCAGCAGCTTAGGTTTGGCGGGGGGAATCGGGGTTAATGAGCAGTTCTTC.

The rearrangement links TRBV25-1 to TRBJ2-3; TRBD1 agrees at 7 bases. The junction had 5 bases not matched to a gene; V was cut back by 7 bases and J by 1 base. Germline V gives CDR1 MGHDK, CDR2 SYGVNS. The CDR3 extends over 14 amino acids. The CDR3 region is CASTWTGRTDTQYF. The CDR3 nucleotides are TGTGCCAGCACCTGGACAGGACGCACAGATACGCAGTATTTT.

This clonotype was counted a few times. The CDR3 DNA follows: TGTGCCAGCAGTTCCTGGGGGACAGGAAGGACTGAAGCTTTCTTT. The encoded protein is CASSSWGTGRTEAFF. This rearrangement joins TRBV27 to TRBJ1-1; 8 nucleotides line up with TRBD1. V was pared by 4 bases and J by 5 bases, with 9 bases of the junction left unmatched. CDR3 length: 15 residues. CDR1 and CDR2 (germline): MNHEY, SMNVEV (reference sequence).

This clonotype turned up a few times. The chain uses TRBV7-2 and TRBJ2-2, with D perhaps TRBD1 or TRBD2 (5 bases each). Germline assignment: CDR1 SGHTA and CDR2 FQGNSA. V was trimmed by 4 bases and J by 6 bases, leaving 12 bases between them. This CDR3 is built from 14 residues. This CDR3 reads CASSWATGPGELFF. The CDR3 DNA sequence: TGTGCCAGCAGCTGGGCAACGGGGCCCGGGGAGCTGTTTTTT.

The table lists this clonotype with a few counts. The chain uses TRBV9 and TRBJ2-2; 8 positions match TRBD2. This CDR3 is 14 amino acids long. Losses at the gene ends were 7 bases for V and 7 bases for J; bases not matched to a gene: 9. Germline V gene data show CDR1 as SGDLS and CDR2 as YYNGEE. CDR3 DNA: TGTGCCAGCTGTCGGGGGGGCATCGGCGGGGAGCTGTTTTTT. It encodes CASCRGGIGGELFF.

This clonotype was detected only a few times. The gene calls are TRBV6-1 and TRBJ1-6; 7 bases fit TRBD1. CDR1 and CDR2 (germline): MNHNS, SASEGT. V trimming: 7 bases; J trimming: 10 bases; junction bases outside the gene matches: 13. This CDR3 comprises 15 residues. The CDR3 region is CASMAARDSASPLHF. CDR3 DNA: TGTGCCAGCATGGCGGCCCGGGACAGTGCATCACCCCTCCACTTT.

This chain links TRBV7-2 with TRBJ1-2; D may be TRBD1 (6 bases). CDR3 length: 12 amino acids. Germline V gene lookup returns CDR1 SGHTA and CDR2 FQGNSA. Deletions cut 8 bases from V and 5 bases from J, with 12 bases between. The DNA of the CDR3 is TGTGCCAGCGGTGGGACACTTTATGGCTACACCTTC. Residues: CASGGTLYGYTF.

This clonotype was counted a few times. V usage is TRBV5-1 and J usage is TRBJ2-5; either TRBD1 or TRBD2 may supply D (5 bases each). The CDR3 length is 15 residues. The germline V gene has CDR1 SGHRS and CDR2 YFSETQ. Between the trimmed V and J ends, which lost 7 bases and 4 bases, there was a span of 20 bases. The CDR3 protein is CASEESGSGPETQYF. The CDR3 bases are TGCGCCAGCGAGGAATCGGGGTCGGGGCCAGAGACCCAGTACTTC.

This sequence joins TRBV5-4 and TRBJ2-7, with D perhaps given as TRBD1 or TRBD2 (5 bases each). The V end lost 4 bases, the J end lost 6 bases, and 20 bases lay between the germline ends. Germline lookup yields CDR1 SGHNT and CDR2 YYREEE (reference sequence). CDR3 length equals 15 residues. The CDR3: CASSRGSTNQGEQYF. The CDR3 DNA sequence: TGTGCCAGCAGCCGGGGATCTACCAACCAGGGCGAGCAGTACTTC.

This clonotype was detected a few times. The chain employs TRBV2 and TRBJ1-6; D not resolved. CDR3 size: 15 residues. Germline CDR1 and CDR2: SNHLY and FYNNEI. V dropped 5 bases and J dropped 0 bases, with 8 bases sitting between them. CDR3 amino acids: CASSWTDSYNSPLHF. The CDR3 DNA reads TGTGCCAGCAGTTGGACGGACTCCTATAATTCACCCCTCCACTTT.

This clonotype was picked up a small number of times. V usage is TRBV25-1 and J usage is TRBJ2-7; tentative D call: TRBD2 (6 bases). This CDR3 region has 14 residues. Germline CDR1 and CDR2: MGHDK and SYGVNS. V lost 6 bases, J lost 0 bases, and 12 bases lay in between. The DNA for the CDR3 is TGTGCCAGCAGCCTTCCCGGGAGCTCCTACGAGCAGTACTTC. Its translation is CASSLPGSSYEQYF.

The CDR3 reads CASSLAPRDYEQYV. In DNA, the CDR3 is TGCGCCAGCAGCTTGGCGCCTCGAGACTACGAGCAGTACGTC. The chain couples TRBV5-1 to TRBJ2-7; D ambiguous. The CDR3 contains 14 residues. CDR1 and CDR2 from the germline V gene are SGHRS and YFSETQ. Trimming cost V 0 bases and J 3 bases, with 10 bases left between them.

The rearrangement links TRBV28 to TRBJ2-6; 8 bases map to TRBD1. Germline CDR1 reads MDHEN; CDR2 reads SYDVKM. The ends lost 6 bases at V and 2 bases at J; junction bases unmatched: 6. The CDR3 has 16 amino acids. The CDR3 spells CASRDRDSAGANVLTF. CDR3 coding DNA: TGTGCCAGCAGGGACAGGGATTCCGCTGGGGCCAACGTCCTGACTTTC.